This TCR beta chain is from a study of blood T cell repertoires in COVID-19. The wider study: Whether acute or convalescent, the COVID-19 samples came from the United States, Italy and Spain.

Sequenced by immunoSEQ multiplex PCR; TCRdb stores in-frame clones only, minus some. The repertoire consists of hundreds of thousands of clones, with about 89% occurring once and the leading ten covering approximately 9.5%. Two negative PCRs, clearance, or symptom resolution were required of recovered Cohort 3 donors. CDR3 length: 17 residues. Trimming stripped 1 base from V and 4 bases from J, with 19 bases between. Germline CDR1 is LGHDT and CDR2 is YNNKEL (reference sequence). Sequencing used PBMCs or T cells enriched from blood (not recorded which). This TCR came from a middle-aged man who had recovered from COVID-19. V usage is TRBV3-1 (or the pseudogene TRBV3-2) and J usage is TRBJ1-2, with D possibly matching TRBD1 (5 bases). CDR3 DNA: TGTGCCAGCAGCCAAGGCAGCTTGGACCGGGGGGGCTATGGCTACACCTTC. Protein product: CASSQGSLDRGGYGYTF.